The 9 T cell receptor beta chains given below trace back to one sample, sequenced in a study of brain T cells in children with intractable seizures. Sequenced by immunoSEQ multiplex PCR; TCRdb stores in-frame clones only, minus some. The repertoire holds 110,000 or so clones, with 94% as singletons. The sample consisted of peripheral blood, taken at surgery. The receptors shown here come from a boy under two years old with hemimegalencephaly and intractable seizures.

The J gene is TRBJ1-2, the V gene TRBV19; TRBD1 might be the D (5 bases). Germline CDR1 is LNHDA and CDR2 is SQIVND (reference sequence). V lost 6 bases to trimming and J lost 8 bases, with 16 bases between them. CDR3 length: 13 residues. The CDR3 reads CASRVDSGRGYTF. In nucleotides, the CDR3 is TGTGCCAGTAGAGTAGACAGTGGCCGGGGCTACACCTTC.

This clone appeared a single time. In the same sample, other DNA sequences code for this CDR3. The V call is TRBV7-5, the J call TRBJ1-5; the D call of TRBD1 is as the table states it, not checked on the DNA. TRBV7-5 is assigned pseudogene status. The CDR3 length is 18 residues. The CDR3: CVRSRRGTGEYSNQPQHF. As DNA, the CDR3 is TGTGTCAGAAGCCGCCGAGGGACAGGGGAATATAGCAATCAGCCCCAGCATTTT.

The CDR3 DNA sequence: TGTGCCAGCAGTTCCTCCGGCGGGAGGGGGTCCGGGGCCCAGTACTTC. The encoded protein is CASSSSGGRGSGAQYF. The chain couples TRBV27 to TRBJ2-5; 9 bases are shared with TRBD2. Germline CDR1 MNHEY, CDR2 SMNVEV (reference sequence). The J segment lost 9 bases and the V segment lost 4 bases, leaving 15 bases of the junction unmatched. The CDR3 totals 16 residues.

The genes are TRBV6-1 and TRBJ1-4; perhaps TRBD1 as D (6 bases). Germline CDR1 reads MNHNS; CDR2 reads SASEGT. The CDR3 runs to 13 residues. The V end was cut by 8 bases, the J end by 5 bases, with 12 bases between. The CDR3 loop reads CASLTGSNEKLFF. CDR3 DNA sequence: TGTGCCAGCCTGACAGGTTCAAATGAAAAACTGTTTTTT.

The chain carries TRBV5-1 and TRBJ1-2; the match to TRBD1 covers 9 bases. The germline V gene has CDR1 SGHRS and CDR2 YFSETQ. The J segment lost 4 bases and the V segment lost 0 bases, leaving 1 base of the junction unmatched. The CDR3 runs to 14 residues. CDR3 residues: CASSLGDRAYGYTF. In nucleotides, the CDR3 is TGCGCCAGCAGCTTGGGGGACAGGGCCTATGGCTACACCTTC.

The rearrangement uses TRBV29-1 and TRBJ2-5; either TRBD1 or TRBD2 may supply D (6 bases each). The CDR3 loop spans 14 amino acids. Germline V lookup: CDR1 SQVTM, CDR2 ANQGSEA. Trimming cost V 4 bases and J 4 bases, with 16 bases left between them. The CDR3 nucleotides read TGCAGCGTTGGAATAGGGGGGTCAGGAGAGACCCAGTACTTC. It yields the protein CSVGIGGSGETQYF.

The chain uses TRBV29-1 and TRBJ2-5, with 11 bases matching TRBD2. The CDR3 has 19 residues. Germline-derived CDR1 and CDR2 are SQVTM and ANQGSEA. V lost 5 bases to trimming and J lost 1 base; unmatched junction nucleotides: 18. The CDR3 DNA is TGCAGCGTTTACCATAAACAAAGACGGACTAGCGGGCCCCAAGAGACCCAGTACTTC. Protein product: CSVYHKQRRTSGPQETQYF.

In its sample, this clone was seen once. The genes are TRBV28 and TRBJ1-2; TRBD1 is a possible D gene (5 bases). Deletions cut 5 bases from V and 7 bases from J, with 23 bases between. CDR1 is MDHEN and CDR2 is SYDVKM in the germline V gene. The length of the CDR3 is 16 residues. Here the CDR3 reads CASSAYSPVRGIGYTF. As DNA, the CDR3 is TGTGCCAGCAGTGCGTATAGCCCGGTGAGGGGTATTGGCTACACCTTC.

This sequence joins TRBV18 and TRBJ2-3, with D unclear. The germline V gene encodes CDR1 KGHSH and CDR2 LQKENI. Trimming took 3 bases from V and 4 from J, leaving 5 bases between them. CDR3 size: 12 residues. The CDR3 loop is CASSPVPDTQYF. As DNA, the CDR3 is TGTGCCAGCTCACCGGTCCCAGATACGCAGTATTTT.